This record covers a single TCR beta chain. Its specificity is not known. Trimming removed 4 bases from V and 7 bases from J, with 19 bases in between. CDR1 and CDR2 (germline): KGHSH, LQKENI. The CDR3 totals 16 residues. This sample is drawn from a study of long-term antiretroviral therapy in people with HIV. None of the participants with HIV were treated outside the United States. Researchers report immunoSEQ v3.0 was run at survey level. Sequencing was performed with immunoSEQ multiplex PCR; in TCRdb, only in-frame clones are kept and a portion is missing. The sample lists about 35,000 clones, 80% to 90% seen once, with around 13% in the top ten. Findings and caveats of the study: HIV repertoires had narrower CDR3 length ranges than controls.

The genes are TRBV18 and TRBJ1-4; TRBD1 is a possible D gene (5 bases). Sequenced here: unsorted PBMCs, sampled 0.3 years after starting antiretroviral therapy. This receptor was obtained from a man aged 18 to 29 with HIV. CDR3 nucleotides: TGTGCCAGCTCACGCCGGGACCCTGCCGGCGGTGAAAAACTGTTTTTT. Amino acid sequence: CASSRRDPAGGEKLFF.